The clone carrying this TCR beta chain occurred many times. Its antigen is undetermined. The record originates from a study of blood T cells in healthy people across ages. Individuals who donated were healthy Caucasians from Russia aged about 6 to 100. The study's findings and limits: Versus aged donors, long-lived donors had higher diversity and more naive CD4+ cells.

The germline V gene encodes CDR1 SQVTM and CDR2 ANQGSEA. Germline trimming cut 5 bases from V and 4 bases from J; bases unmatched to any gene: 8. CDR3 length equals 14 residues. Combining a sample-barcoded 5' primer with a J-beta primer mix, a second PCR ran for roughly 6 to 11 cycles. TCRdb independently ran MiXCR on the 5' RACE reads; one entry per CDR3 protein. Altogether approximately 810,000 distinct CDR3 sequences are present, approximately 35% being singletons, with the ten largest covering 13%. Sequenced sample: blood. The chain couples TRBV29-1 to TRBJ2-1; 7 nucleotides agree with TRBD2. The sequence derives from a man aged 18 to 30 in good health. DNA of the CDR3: TGCAGCGTTCTGACTGGCGGGGGATACAATGAGCAGTTCTTC. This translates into CSVLTGGGYNEQFF.